This TCR beta chain appears in the sequencing data of a study of blood T cells in healthy people across ages. Study-wide findings and caveats: Age advanced and TCR beta diversity per million T cells fell, roughly linearly.

A word on this clonotype: Its antigen is unknown.

A sample-barcoded 5' primer and a J-beta primer mix were used in a second PCR of about 7 to 12 cycles. TCRdb ran MiXCR on the 5' RACE reads and lists one entry per CDR3 protein. Of 750,000 to 950,000 distinct CDR3 sequences in the sample, under 30% were seen once. V gave up 2 bases and J gave up 6 bases, with 6 bases separating them. Per germline, CDR1 LGHDT and CDR2 YNNKEL (reference sequence). The CDR3 is 12 residues long. These sequences were also reported in another study, on T cells of mothers and their children. That source adds: Mothers and children who were related shared slightly more overlap than unrelated pairs, but not significantly more.

The sample comprised blood. The J gene is TRBJ2-3, the V gene TRBV3-1; D is unresolved. The sequence was collected from a boy between 10 and 17 years old in good health. This chain's CDR3 is CASSQWMDTQYF. The CDR3 DNA follows: TGTGCCAGCAGCCAATGGATGGATACGCAGTATTTT.